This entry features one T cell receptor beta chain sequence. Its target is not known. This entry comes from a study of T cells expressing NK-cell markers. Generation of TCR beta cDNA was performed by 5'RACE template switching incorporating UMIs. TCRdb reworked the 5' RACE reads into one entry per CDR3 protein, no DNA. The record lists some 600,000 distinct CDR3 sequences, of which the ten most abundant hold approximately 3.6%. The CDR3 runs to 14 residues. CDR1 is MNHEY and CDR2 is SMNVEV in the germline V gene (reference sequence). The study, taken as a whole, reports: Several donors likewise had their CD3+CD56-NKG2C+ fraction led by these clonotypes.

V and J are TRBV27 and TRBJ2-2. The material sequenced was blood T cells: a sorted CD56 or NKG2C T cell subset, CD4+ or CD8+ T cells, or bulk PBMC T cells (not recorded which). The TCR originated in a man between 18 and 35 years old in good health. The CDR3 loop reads CASSPRVQPGELFF.